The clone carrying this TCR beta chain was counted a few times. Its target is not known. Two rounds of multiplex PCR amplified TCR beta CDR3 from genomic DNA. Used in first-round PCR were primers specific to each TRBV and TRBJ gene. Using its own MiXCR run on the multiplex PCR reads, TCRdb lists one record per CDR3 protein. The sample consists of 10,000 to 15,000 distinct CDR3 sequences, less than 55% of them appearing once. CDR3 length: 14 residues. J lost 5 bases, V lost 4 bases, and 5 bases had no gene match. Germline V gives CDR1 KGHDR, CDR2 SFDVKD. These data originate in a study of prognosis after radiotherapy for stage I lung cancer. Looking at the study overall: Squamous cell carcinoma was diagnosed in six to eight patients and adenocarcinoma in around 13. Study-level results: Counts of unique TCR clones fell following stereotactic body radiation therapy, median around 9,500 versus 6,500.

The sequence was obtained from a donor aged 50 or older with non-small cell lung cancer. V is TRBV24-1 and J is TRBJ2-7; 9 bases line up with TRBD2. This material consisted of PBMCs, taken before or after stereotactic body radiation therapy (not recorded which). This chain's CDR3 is CATSDSGRPNEQYF. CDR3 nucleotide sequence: TGTGCCACCAGTGACAGCGGGAGGCCCAACGAGCAGTACTTC.